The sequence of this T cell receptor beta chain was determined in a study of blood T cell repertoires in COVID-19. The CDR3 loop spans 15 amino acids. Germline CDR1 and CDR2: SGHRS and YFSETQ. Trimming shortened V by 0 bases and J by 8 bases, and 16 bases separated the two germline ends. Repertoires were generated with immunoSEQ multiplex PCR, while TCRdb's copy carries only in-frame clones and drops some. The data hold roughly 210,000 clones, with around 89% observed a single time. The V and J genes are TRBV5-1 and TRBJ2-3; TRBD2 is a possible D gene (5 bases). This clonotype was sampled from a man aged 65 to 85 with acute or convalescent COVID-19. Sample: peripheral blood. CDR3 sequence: CASSLESIVGGTQYF. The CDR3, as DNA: TGCGCCAGCAGCTTGGAGTCTATCGTTGGAGGTACGCAGTATTTT.